This TCR beta chain was captured in a study of patients and donors after allogeneic stem cell transplantation. Germline lookup yields CDR1 KGHDR and CDR2 SFDVKD. This CDR3 region has 14 residues. The ends were cut back, 0 bases at V and 7 bases at J, with 8 bases in the middle. TCRdb reanalysed the RT-PCR reads using MiXCR and keeps one entry per CDR3 protein. This table holds 70,000 to 75,000 distinct CDR3 sequences, 26% found once. Only a few counts were recorded for this clonotype. The specimen sequenced was blood, either unsorted or a sorted T cell fraction (not recorded which). This TCR came from a human donor who was either an allogeneic HSCT recipient or a stem cell or donor lymphocyte infusion donor (not recorded which). It is not recorded whose cells these are; they may come from a transplant donor. The gene calls are TRBV24-1 and TRBJ2-2; D unresolved. CDR3 region: CATSDLLRDGELFF. In nucleotides, the CDR3 is TGTGCCACCAGTGATTTGCTTAGGGACGGGGAGCTGTTTTTT.